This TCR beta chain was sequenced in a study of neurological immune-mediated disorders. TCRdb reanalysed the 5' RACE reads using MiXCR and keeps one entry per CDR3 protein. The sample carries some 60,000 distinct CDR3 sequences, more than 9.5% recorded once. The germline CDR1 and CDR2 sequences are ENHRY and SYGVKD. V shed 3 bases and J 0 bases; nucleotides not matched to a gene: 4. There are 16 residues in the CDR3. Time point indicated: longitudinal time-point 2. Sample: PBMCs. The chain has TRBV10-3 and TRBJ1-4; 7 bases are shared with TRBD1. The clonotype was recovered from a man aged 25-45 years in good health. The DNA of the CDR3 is TGTGCCATCAGTGACTCAGGGGGAGCAACTAATGAAAAACTGTTTTTT. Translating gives CAISDSGGATNEKLFF.